A selection of T cell receptor beta chains follows, all from one sample in a study of cytomegalovirus exposure and HLA in healthy donors. TCRdb keeps only in-frame clones here, not all; method: immunoSEQ multiplex PCR. Of 150,000 or so clones listed, 65% to 80% are singletons. Input material: PBMCs. The receptors were gathered from a man younger than 35 in good health and CMV-seronegative. The CDR3 runs from the conserved cysteine through the conserved F or W. D genes are given only for firm matches. A row's size may be missing; if present it is once, few, many or a size class.

J gene	V gene	D gene	clone size	CDR3 DNA	CDR3 protein
TRBJ2-1	TRBV6-4	TRBD2	-	TGTGCCAGCAGTGAACTCGGGGGGAGCTCCTACAATGAGCAGTTCTTC	CASSELGGSSYNEQFF
TRBJ2-3	TRBV5-6	TRBD1	-	TGTGCCAGCGTATACTACCGAAGGGACAGGGGCACAGATACGCAGTATTTT	CASVYYRRDRGTDTQYF
TRBJ2-1	TRBV9	TRBD2	-	TGTGCCAGCAGCCAGGGACTAGCGGGGGCGTCCTACAATGAGCAGTTCTTC	CASSQGLAGASYNEQFF
TRBJ2-7	TRBV6-4	-	once	TGTGCCAGCAGTGAGAAAAACATAGACACCCACTCCTACGAGCAGTACTTC	CASSEKNIDTHSYEQYF
TRBJ2-3	TRBV27	TRBD2	-	TGTGCCAGCAGTCCTCTGACTAGCGGGGGTGCCACAGATACGCAGTATTTT	CASSPLTSGGATDTQYF
TRBJ2-7	TRBV6-5	-	-	TGTGCCAGCAGCCCCTTTGTGGGGGGCTACGAGCAGTACTTC	CASSPFVGGYEQYF
TRBJ1-1	TRBV19	-	-	TGTGCCAGTAGTACCGGGGGGGGGAATGGGGTAGATCATCGAACTGAAGCTTTCTTT	CASSTGGGNGVDHRTEAFF
TRBJ2-1	TRBV5-1	TRBD2	-	TGCGCCAGCAGCTTGACAGGGTCTAGAGCGGGGGGAAACAATGAGCAGTTCTTC	CASSLTGSRAGGNNEQFF
TRBJ1-2	TRBV19	-	-	TGTGCCAGTAAGGACATTCGATACTATGGCTACACCTTC	CASKDIRYYGYTF
TRBJ1-2	TRBV5-1	TRBD1	-	TGCGCCAGCGCAATTGGGACAGGGGGCAACTATGGCTACACCTTC	CASAIGTGGNYGYTF